This T cell receptor beta chain was sequenced in a study of T cells after yellow fever vaccination. Points from the study as a whole: Most clones from primary vaccination were detected again post-booster (about 95% CD4, about 85% CD8).

The CDR3 has 15 amino acids. Trimming cost V 6 bases and J 2 bases; bases outside gene matches: 9. Germline V gene sequence: CDR1 MNHEY, CDR2 SMNVEV (reference sequence). This clonotype was seen ten or more times. The antigen is not known. In TCRdb, the 5' RACE reads were re-called with MiXCR into one record per CDR3 protein. This table has fewer than 450,000 distinct CDR3 sequences, 3% to 4.5% appearing once. The chain has TRBV27 and TRBJ1-2; 7 bases map to TRBD1. This clonotype was sampled from a man between 18 and 35 years old who received the YFV17D yellow fever vaccine. Sample: PBMCs, taken 5 days after the yellow fever booster vaccination. CDR3 protein: CASRFHDRENYGYTF. CDR3 in DNA: TGTGCCAGCAGATTCCATGACAGGGAGAACTATGGCTACACCTTC.